The rows below give T cell receptor beta chains drawn from one sample of a study of glioma-infiltrating T cells. TCRdb itself ran the multiplex PCR reads through MiXCR, one entry per CDR3 protein. The sample lists around 350,000 distinct CDR3 sequences; roughly two fifths were seen once. Input material: glioma tissue, nonneoplastic brain tissue, or PBMCs (not recorded which). All receptors come from a human donor with low-grade glioma or glioblastoma, undergoing nonglioma brain surgery, or in good health (not recorded which). The CDR3 runs from the conserved cysteine through the conserved F or W. Fields, in order: J gene, V gene, clone size, D gene, CDR3 protein, CDR3 DNA. A D gene is named only where the DNA matches it firmly. Clone size is stated in some rows and not others, as once, few, many or a class when expanded.

J: TRBJ2-7; V: TRBV27; size: many; D: NA; CDR3: CASSRGAEQYF; DNA: TGTGCCAGCAGCAGAGGTGCCGAGCAGTACTTC
J: TRBJ2-1; V: TRBV4-1; size: few; D: NA; CDR3: CASSQGGGVYNEQFF; DNA: TGCGCCAGCAGCCAAGGTGGGGGCGTCTACAATGAGCAGTTCTTC
J: TRBJ2-3; V: TRBV6-4; size: few; D: NA; CDR3: CASSTTGEADTQYF; DNA: TGTGCCAGCAGTACCACAGGGGAGGCAGATACGCAGTATTTT
J: TRBJ2-3; V: TRBV5-4; size: NA; D: TRBD2; CDR3: CASSPTGGRATDTQYF; DNA: TGTGCCAGCAGCCCCACGGGAGGGAGGGCAACAGATACGCAGTATTTT
J: TRBJ2-5; V: TRBV7-6; size: many; D: NA; CDR3: CASSPRIQETQYF; DNA: TGTGCCAGCAGCCCTCGGATACAAGAGACCCAGTACTTC
J: TRBJ1-3; V: TRBV7-2; size: NA; D: NA; CDR3: CASSLVSVSGNTIYF; DNA: TGTGCCAGCAGCTTAGTATCGGTCTCTGGAAACACCATATATTTT
J: TRBJ2-7; V: TRBV27; size: many; D: TRBD1; CDR3: CASSFLQGEQYF; DNA: TGTGCCAGCAGTTTCTTACAGGGGGAGCAGTACTTC
J: TRBJ1-5; V: TRBV6-5; size: many; D: NA; CDR3: CASSSRAVSNQPQHF; DNA: TGTGCCAGCAGTTCCAGGGCGGTTAGCAATCAGCCCCAGCATTTT
J: TRBJ2-1; V: TRBV15; size: many; D: TRBD1; CDR3: CATSREVPGQGIDEQFF; DNA: TGTGCCACCAGCCGAGAGGTACCGGGACAGGGGATCGATGAGCAGTTCTTC
J: TRBJ2-1; V: TRBV28; size: NA; D: TRBD2; CDR3: CASIPGLAIPYNEQFF; DNA: TGTGCCAGCATCCCTGGACTAGCGATCCCCTACAATGAGCAGTTCTTC
J: TRBJ1-5; V: TRBV20-1; size: NA; D: NA; CDR3: CSASRTDNQPQHF; DNA: TGCAGTGCTTCTCGGACGGACAATCAGCCCCAGCATTTT
J: TRBJ2-7; V: TRBV7-2; size: few; D: TRBD2; CDR3: CASSRTSGSNEQYF; DNA: TGTGCCAGCAGCCGGACTAGCGGGAGCAACGAGCAGTACTTC
J: TRBJ2-7; V: TRBV6-5; size: few; D: NA; CDR3: CASSYAQPVTLYEQYF; DNA: TGTGCCAGCAGTTACGCCCAGCCCGTAACCTTGTACGAGCAGTACTTC
J: TRBJ2-5; V: TRBV28; size: NA; D: NA; CDR3: CASRSPIGTQETQYF; DNA: TGTGCCAGCAGGTCCCCTATAGGGACCCAAGAGACCCAGTACTTC
J: TRBJ2-5; V: TRBV7-2; size: NA; D: TRBD1; CDR3: CASSLGQGEETQYF; DNA: TGTGCCAGCAGCCTGGGACAGGGGGAAGAGACCCAGTACTTC
J: TRBJ2-7; V: TRBV28; size: few; D: NA; CDR3: CASSQTGGGFEQYF; DNA: TGTGCCAGCAGCCAAACAGGGGGGGGGTTCGAGCAGTACTTC
J: TRBJ2-7; V: TRBV28; size: NA; D: NA; CDR3: CAISPLGRGPYEQYF; DNA: TGTGCCATCAGTCCCCTTGGAAGGGGTCCCTACGAGCAGTACTTC
J: TRBJ2-3; V: TRBV6-2/TRBV6-3; size: many; D: NA; CDR3: CASSYSRQRLVYGDTQYF; DNA: TGTGCCAGCAGTTACTCGAGACAGCGGCTAGTGTATGGGGATACGCAGTATTTT
J: TRBJ2-1; V: TRBV11-3; size: NA; D: NA; CDR3: CASSIMGRTGEQFF; DNA: TGTGCCAGCAGTATTATGGGACGGACGGGTGAGCAGTTCTTC
J: TRBJ2-1; V: TRBV20-1; size: NA; D: NA; CDR3: CSARGTAGISNEQFF; DNA: TGCAGTGCTAGGGGGACAGCGGGAATTTCCAATGAGCAGTTCTTC